This TCR beta chain was sequenced during a study of cytomegalovirus exposure and HLA in healthy donors. Donors were ostensibly healthy at sampling, although undocumented immune exposures were probable. V lost 5 bases and J lost 7; bases outside the gene matches: 14. The CDR3 is 17 amino acids. Per the germline V gene, CDR1 is MNHEY and CDR2 is SMNVEV (reference sequence). The table lists this clone with a few counts. In the PCR, 60 Vbeta and 13 Jbeta primers were used. Clones were sequenced by immunoSEQ multiplex PCR, and TCRdb holds only the in-frame ones, with some missing. The sample contains roughly 99,000 clones, around 74% of which appear only once.

The rearrangement uses TRBV27 and TRBJ1-3; 10 bases line up with TRBD1. Sequenced material: PBMCs. The sequence derives from a woman in her thirties or forties in good health and CMV-seropositive. CDR3: CASSMRQGASGTNTIYF. The CDR3 DNA follows: TGTGCCAGCAGTATGCGACAGGGGGCAAGTGGTACGAACACCATATATTTT.